What follows are 25 T cell receptor beta chains derived from one specimen sequenced in a study of vaccination effects on CD4 cells after COVID-19. Clones were sequenced by immunoSEQ multiplex PCR, and TCRdb holds only the in-frame ones, with some missing. The sample lists about 61,000 clones; more than 80% were seen once. These TCRs are of unknown antigen specificity. The ViraFEST assay expanded antigen-specific CD4+ T cells with viral peptide pools before sequencing. When around 10 days of culture had elapsed, CD4+ T cells were isolated. This specimen consisted of CD4+ T cells from PBMCs cultured with HCoV-229E spike peptides, obtained before COVID-19 vaccination. These receptors came from a human donor who received a COVID-19 vaccine.

The rearrangement links TRBV5-6 to TRBJ2-7, with a tentative D call TRBD1 (6 bases). The CDR3 spans 16 residues. Looked up from germline, CDR1 is SGHDT and CDR2 is YYEEEE. Trimming left V 4 bases short and J 0 bases short, with 17 bases between. In DNA, the CDR3 is TGTGCCAGCAGCACCAGTTTGGGGGCCGTCTCCTACGAGCAGTACGTC. It codes for CASSTSLGAVSYEQYV.

The chain combines TRBV19 with TRBJ1-2; TRBD1 might be the D (6 bases). V gave up 5 bases and J gave up 4 bases, with 11 bases separating them. Germline V gene lookup returns CDR1 LNHDA and CDR2 SQIVND (reference sequence). The CDR3 spans 13 residues. CDR3 sequence (DNA): TGTGCCAGTAGTTTGGGGGCTCCCTATGGCTACACCTTC. Its translation: CASSLGAPYGYTF.

The gene calls are TRBV7-2 and TRBJ1-1; weak D call: TRBD1 (5 bases). Germline V gene lookup returns CDR1 SGHTA and CDR2 FQGNSA. CDR3 length equals 14 residues. The V end was cut by 7 bases, the J end by 4 bases, with 16 bases between. The CDR3 bases are TGTGCCAGCATCAACAGCTCAAGGGGCACTGAAGCTTTCTTT. It codes for CASINSSRGTEAFF.

DNA of the CDR3: TGTGCCAGCAGTTCCCGAGACAATGAGCAGTTCTTC. This gives the protein CASSSRDNEQFF. The V gene is TRBV12-3 or TRBV12-4, the J gene TRBJ2-1, with unresolved D. The CDR3 is 12 residues long. V was shortened by 4 bases and J by 5 bases, with 6 bases between the two germline ends.

The chain uses TRBV19 and TRBJ1-2; no definite D call. The CDR3 loop spans 14 amino acids. Trimming cost V 4 bases and J 4 bases, with 13 bases left between them. In germline, CDR1 is LNHDA, CDR2 SQIVND (reference sequence). CDR3 DNA sequence: TGTGCCAGTAGTAGCCCCCGTATAATCTATGGCTACACCTTC. Its translation: CASSSPRIIYGYTF.

The CDR3 coding sequence is TGTGCCAGCAGGACCTATTCTGGCACAGATACGCAGTATTTT. Translation: CASRTYSGTDTQYF. The chain employs TRBV19 and TRBJ2-3; D remains ambiguous. The V gene's germline CDR1 is LNHDA and CDR2 SQIVND (reference sequence). This CDR3 comprises 14 residues. Trimming took off 9 bases at V and 1 base at J, with 14 bases between the two ends.

This rearrangement joins TRBV7-2 to TRBJ2-3; TRBD1 matches 8 bases. Trimming cost V 5 bases and J 11 bases; bases outside gene matches: 9. There are 13 residues in the CDR3. Germline V gene sequence: CDR1 SGHTA, CDR2 FQGNSA. In DNA, the CDR3 is TGTGCCAGCAGCATCGACAGGGGCCGGTTGCAGTATTTT. Its protein is CASSIDRGRLQYF.

The rearrangement links TRBV7-2 to TRBJ2-7; 9 positions match TRBD2. CDR1 is SGHTA and CDR2 is FQGNSA in the germline V gene. V shed 1 base, J shed 3 bases, and the junction held 4 bases outside the gene matches. This CDR3 region has 15 residues. In DNA, the CDR3 is TGTGCCAGCAGCTTAGGGAGCGGGGGGTTCTACGAGCAGTACGTC. It specifies CASSLGSGGFYEQYV.

The genes are TRBV5-1 and TRBJ1-1, with 10 positions matching TRBD1. Germline V lookup: CDR1 SGHRS, CDR2 YFSETQ. Trimming removed 4 bases from V and 1 base from J; junction bases left unmatched: 4. The CDR3 consists of 15 residues. CDR3 protein: CASSPGQGGNTEAFF. The CDR3 DNA reads TGCGCCAGCAGCCCCGGACAGGGGGGGAACACTGAAGCTTTCTTT.

The rearrangement links TRBV6-1 to TRBJ1-1; possibly TRBD1 for D (6 bases). The CDR3 spans 16 residues. Germline V gene lookup returns CDR1 MNHNS and CDR2 SASEGT. Trimming left V 2 bases short and J 4 bases short, with 17 bases between. This CDR3 reads CASSEYSTGSGTEAFF. The CDR3 DNA follows: TGTGCCAGCAGTGAATACTCAACAGGGTCGGGCACTGAAGCTTTCTTT.

The chain uses TRBV18 and TRBJ2-7; D is perhaps TRBD1 (5 bases). CDR3 length equals 14 residues. The germline V and J ends were trimmed by 6 bases and 6 bases, with 18 bases remaining between them. Germline values: CDR1 KGHSH, CDR2 LQKENI. CDR3 DNA: TGTGCCAGCTCCCCTAGTATCGACAGTGGCGAGCAGTACGTC. Translated, it gives CASSPSIDSGEQYV.

The chain employs TRBV19 and TRBJ1-2, with D uncertain. The CDR3 consists of 12 residues. The V gene lost 5 bases and the J gene lost 8 bases, with 12 bases spanning the gap. Germline-derived CDR1 and CDR2 are LNHDA and SQIVND (reference sequence). This CDR3 reads CASSSRLGGYTF. CDR3 bases: TGTGCCAGTAGTTCCCGTTTGGGAGGCTACACCTTC.

The chain has TRBV6-5 and TRBJ2-2, with 7 bases identical to TRBD1. CDR1 and CDR2 from the germline V gene are MNHEY and SVGAGI. The ends lost 2 bases at V and 4 bases at J; junction bases unmatched: 7. CDR3 length equals 16 residues. CDR3: CASSYVDRVVTGELFF. CDR3 DNA sequence: TGTGCCAGCAGTTACGTCGACAGGGTGGTCACCGGGGAGCTGTTTTTT.

The rearrangement joins TRBV6-5 to TRBJ2-3; possibly TRBD2 for D (7 bases). Per germline, CDR1 MNHEY and CDR2 SVGAGI. V lost 5 bases, J lost 1 base, and 13 bases lay in between. The CDR3 consists of 15 residues. The CDR3: CASSRGGGGTDTQYF. In DNA form, the CDR3 reads TGTGCCAGCAGTCGAGGGGGGGGCGGCACAGATACGCAGTATTTT.

The chain recombines TRBV4-2 with TRBJ2-1; D unresolved. This CDR3 contains 16 residues. Germline CDR1 is LGHNA and CDR2 is YNFKEQ. Trimming removed 0 bases from V and 1 base from J, with 10 bases in between. The CDR3, as DNA: TGTGCCAGCAGCCAAGATGCCCTTGGGTCCTACAATGAGCAGTTCTTC. Protein product: CASSQDALGSYNEQFF.

This clone was recorded once. The chain uses TRBV7-8 and TRBJ2-7; 8 positions agree with TRBD1. There are 15 residues in the CDR3. J lost 4 bases, V lost 1 base, and 6 bases had no gene match. CDR1 and CDR2 (germline): SGHVS, FQNEAQ. The CDR3 here is CASSLVFDRGYEQYV. Here the CDR3 DNA reads TGTGCCAGCAGCTTAGTTTTCGACAGGGGATACGAGCAGTACGTC.

The chain has TRBV4-3 and TRBJ2-2; tentative D call: TRBD2 (6 bases). The CDR3 sequence is 14 residues long. Per the germline V gene, CDR1 is LGHNA and CDR2 is YSLEER. Trimming took 7 bases from V and 3 from J, leaving 12 bases between them. CDR3 sequence reads: CASNRGSDTGELFF. The CDR3 coding sequence is TGCGCCAGCAACCGGGGGTCGGACACCGGGGAGCTGTTTTTT.

The chain recombines TRBV15 with TRBJ2-3; TRBD2 agrees at 11 bases. Trimming removed 2 bases from V and 1 base from J; junction bases left unmatched: 17. Germline lookup yields CDR1 LNHNV and CDR2 YYDKDF (reference sequence). The CDR3 spans 21 residues. The CDR3 is CATSRPYGKLAGGSGTDTQYF. The CDR3 DNA reads as TGTGCCACCAGCAGACCCTATGGGAAGTTAGCGGGGGGGTCTGGCACAGATACGCAGTATTTT.

The V call is TRBV5-1, the J call TRBJ2-2; the D is unclear. V lost 0 bases and J 1 base, leaving 4 bases between the germline ends. The CDR3 covers 14 residues. Per the germline V gene, CDR1 is SGHRS and CDR2 is YFSETQ. In DNA, the CDR3 is TGCGCCAGCAGCTTGGACAGGAACACCGGGGAGCTGTTTTTT. Protein product: CASSLDRNTGELFF.

The table lists this clone with a count of one. The DNA of the CDR3 is TGTGCCAGCAGCCATTTGGAGAACACTGAAGCTTTCTTT. As protein: CASSHLENTEAFF. The chain combines TRBV3-1 (or the pseudogene TRBV3-2) with TRBJ1-1; no reliable D call. Germline V CDR1 and CDR2: LGHDT, YNNKEL (reference sequence). Trimming removed 3 bases at V and 1 base at J, with 6 bases between. The CDR3 length is 13 residues.

The chain couples TRBV11-1 to TRBJ1-6; no firm D call. The CDR3 sequence is 15 residues long. The germline V and J ends were trimmed by 3 bases and 7 bases, with 13 bases remaining between them. Germline V gene data show CDR1 as SGHAT and CDR2 as FQDESV (reference sequence). Written as DNA, the CDR3 is TGTGCCAGCAGCTTTGAGGGTTTACAGAATTCACCCCTCCACTTT. Translating it yields CASSFEGLQNSPLHF.

The chain uses TRBV7-9 and TRBJ2-2; D is perhaps TRBD2 (5 bases). Trimming pared 1 base from V and 2 bases from J, leaving 11 bases between. Germline CDR1 and CDR2: SEHNR and FQNEAQ (reference sequence). The CDR3 has 16 amino acids. CDR3 in amino acids: CASSLGLALNTGELFF. CDR3 DNA: TGTGCCAGCAGCTTAGGCCTAGCTCTAAACACCGGGGAGCTGTTTTTT.

The rearrangement joins TRBV27 to TRBJ2-2; the D call may be TRBD1 or TRBD2 (6 bases each). The CDR3 has 13 amino acids. The ends were cut back, 4 bases at V and 7 bases at J, with 10 bases in the middle. The germline V gene encodes CDR1 MNHEY and CDR2 SMNVEV (reference sequence). Written as DNA, the CDR3 is TGTGCCAGCAGTTCCGGGGGCCGCGGGGAGCTGTTTTTT. This translates into CASSSGGRGELFF.

This clone was seen more than once but under ten times. The chain uses TRBV11-2 and TRBJ1-6; no clear D gene. There are 12 residues in the CDR3. Trimming removed 0 bases at V and 13 bases at J, with 7 bases between. Germline loops: CDR1 SGHAT, CDR2 FQNNGV. This CDR3 is CASSLDLGPLHF. CDR3 in DNA: TGTGCCAGCAGCTTAGATCTCGGCCCCCTCCACTTT.

The rearrangement joins TRBV6-6 to TRBJ2-7, with a possible D match to TRBD1 (6 bases). This CDR3 spans 13 amino acids. Trimming removed 6 bases from V and 3 bases from J, with 12 bases in between. Per germline, CDR1 MNHNY and CDR2 SVGAGI (reference sequence). CDR3 protein: CASRTGQFYEQYV. CDR3 nucleotide sequence: TGTGCCAGCAGGACAGGTCAGTTCTACGAGCAGTACGTC.